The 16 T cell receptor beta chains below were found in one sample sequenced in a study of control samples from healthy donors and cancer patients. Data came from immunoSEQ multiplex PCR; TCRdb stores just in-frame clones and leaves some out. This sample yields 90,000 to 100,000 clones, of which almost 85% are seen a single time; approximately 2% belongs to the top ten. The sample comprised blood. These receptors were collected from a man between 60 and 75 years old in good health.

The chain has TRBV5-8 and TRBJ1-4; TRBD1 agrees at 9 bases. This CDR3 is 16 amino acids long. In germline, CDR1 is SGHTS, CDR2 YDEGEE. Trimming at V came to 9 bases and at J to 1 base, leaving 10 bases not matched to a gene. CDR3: CATRGGTGLTNEKLFF. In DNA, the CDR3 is TGTGCCACCCGGGGCGGGACAGGGCTAACTAATGAAAAACTGTTTTTT. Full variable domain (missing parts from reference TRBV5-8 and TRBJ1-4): EAGVTQSPTHLIKTRGQQATLRCSPISGHTSVYWYQQALGLGLQFLLWYDEGEERNRGNFPPRFSGRQFPNYSSELNVNALELEDSALYLCATRGGTGLTNEKLFFGSGTQLSVL.

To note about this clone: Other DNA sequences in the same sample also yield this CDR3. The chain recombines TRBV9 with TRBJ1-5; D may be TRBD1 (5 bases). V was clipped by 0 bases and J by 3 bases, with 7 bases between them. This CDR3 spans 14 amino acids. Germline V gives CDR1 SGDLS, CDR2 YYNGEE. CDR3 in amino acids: CASSVDGANQPQHF. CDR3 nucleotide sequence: TGTGCCAGCAGCGTAGATGGGGCCAATCAGCCCCAGCATTTT.

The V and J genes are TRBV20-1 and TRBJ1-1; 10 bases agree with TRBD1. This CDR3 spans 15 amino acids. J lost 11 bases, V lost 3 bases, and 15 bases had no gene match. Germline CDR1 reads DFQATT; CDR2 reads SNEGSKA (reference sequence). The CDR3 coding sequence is TGCAGTGCTAGTCCTTCCGCCGGACAGGGGGATGATGCTTTCTTT. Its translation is CSASPSAGQGDDAFF.

The CDR3 sequence: CAISATIGQGGTKNTEAFF. CDR3 coding DNA: TGTGCCATCAGTGCCACCATAGGACAGGGGGGGACTAAGAACACTGAAGCTTTCTTT. The V and J genes are TRBV10-3 and TRBJ1-1, with 10 bases identical to TRBD1. This CDR3 has 19 amino acids. The ends lost 4 bases at V and 1 base at J; junction bases unmatched: 15. Per the germline V gene, CDR1 is ENHRY and CDR2 is SYGVKD.

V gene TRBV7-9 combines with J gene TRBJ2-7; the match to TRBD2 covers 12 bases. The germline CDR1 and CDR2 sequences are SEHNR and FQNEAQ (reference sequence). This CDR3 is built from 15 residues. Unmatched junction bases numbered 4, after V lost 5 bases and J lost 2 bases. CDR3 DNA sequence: TGTGCCAGCAGCCCAAGGACTAGCGGGGCCTACGAGCAGTACTTC. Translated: CASSPRTSGAYEQYF.

The CDR3 DNA reads as TGTGCCAGCACCTCCAGGGACAGGGGACCCCGAGGGGATACGCAGTATTTT. Translated: CASTSRDRGPRGDTQYF. V usage is TRBV5-4 and J usage is TRBJ2-3; 10 bases agree with TRBD1. The length of the CDR3 is 17 residues. Germline V gene data show CDR1 as SGHNT and CDR2 as YYREEE (reference sequence). J lost 6 bases, V lost 6 bases, and 16 bases had no gene match.

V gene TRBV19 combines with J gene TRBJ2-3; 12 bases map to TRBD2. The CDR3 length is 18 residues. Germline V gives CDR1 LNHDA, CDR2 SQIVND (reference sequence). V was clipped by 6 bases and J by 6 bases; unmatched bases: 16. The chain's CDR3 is CASRSTLLAGGRTDTQYF. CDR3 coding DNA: TGTGCCAGTAGATCGACCCTACTAGCGGGGGGCCGGACGGATACGCAGTATTTT.

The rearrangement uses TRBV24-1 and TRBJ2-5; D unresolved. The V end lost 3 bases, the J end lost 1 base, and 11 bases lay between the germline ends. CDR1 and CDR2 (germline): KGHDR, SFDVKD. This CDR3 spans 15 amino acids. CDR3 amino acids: CATSDTLVSQETQYF. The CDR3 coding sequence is TGTGCCACCAGTGATACCCTCGTCAGCCAAGAGACCCAGTACTTC.

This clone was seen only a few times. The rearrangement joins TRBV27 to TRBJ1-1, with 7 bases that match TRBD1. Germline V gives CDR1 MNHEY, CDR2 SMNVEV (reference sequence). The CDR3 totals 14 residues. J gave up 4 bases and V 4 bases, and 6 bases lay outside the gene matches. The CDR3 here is CASSSLQGSTEAFF. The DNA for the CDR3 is TGTGCCAGCAGTTCGCTACAGGGGAGCACTGAAGCTTTCTTT.

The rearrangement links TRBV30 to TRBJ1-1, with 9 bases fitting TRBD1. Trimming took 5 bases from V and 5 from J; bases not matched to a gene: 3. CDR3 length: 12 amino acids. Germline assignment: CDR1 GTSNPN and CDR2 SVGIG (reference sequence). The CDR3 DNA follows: TGTGCCTGGGACAGGGGGGGAACTGAAGCTTTCTTT. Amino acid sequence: CAWDRGGTEAFF.

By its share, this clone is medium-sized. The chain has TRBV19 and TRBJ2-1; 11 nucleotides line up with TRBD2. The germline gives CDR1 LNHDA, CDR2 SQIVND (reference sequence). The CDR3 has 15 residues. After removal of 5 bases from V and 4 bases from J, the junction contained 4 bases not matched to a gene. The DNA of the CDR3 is TGTGCCAGTAGTTCGGGACTAGCGGATTACAATGAGCAGTTCTTC. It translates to CASSSGLADYNEQFF.

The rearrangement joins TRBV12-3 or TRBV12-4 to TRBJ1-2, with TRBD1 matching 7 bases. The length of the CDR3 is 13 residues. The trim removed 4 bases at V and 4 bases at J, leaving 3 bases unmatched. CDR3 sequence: CASSSGQVYGYTF. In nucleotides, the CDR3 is TGTGCCAGCAGTTCCGGACAGGTCTATGGCTACACCTTC.

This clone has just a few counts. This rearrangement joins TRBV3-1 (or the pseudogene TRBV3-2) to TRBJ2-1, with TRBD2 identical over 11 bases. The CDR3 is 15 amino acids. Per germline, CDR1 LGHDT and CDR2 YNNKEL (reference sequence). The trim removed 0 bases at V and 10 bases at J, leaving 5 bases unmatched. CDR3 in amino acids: CASSQDSASGREQFF. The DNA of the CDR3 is TGTGCCAGCAGCCAAGATTCGGCTAGCGGGAGGGAGCAGTTCTTC.

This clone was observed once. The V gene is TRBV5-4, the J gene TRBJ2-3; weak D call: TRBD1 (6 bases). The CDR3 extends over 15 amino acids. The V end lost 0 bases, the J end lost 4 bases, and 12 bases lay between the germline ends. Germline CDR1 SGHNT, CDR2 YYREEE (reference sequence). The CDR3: CASSLVLQGPDTQYF. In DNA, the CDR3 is TGTGCCAGCAGCTTGGTCCTACAGGGCCCAGATACGCAGTATTTT. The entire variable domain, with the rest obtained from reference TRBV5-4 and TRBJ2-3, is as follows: ETGVTQSPTHLIKTRGQQVTLRCSSQSGHNTVSWYQQALGQGPQFIFQYYREEENGRGNFPPRFSGLQFPNYSSELNVNALELDDSALYLCASSLVLQGPDTQYFGPGTRLTVL.

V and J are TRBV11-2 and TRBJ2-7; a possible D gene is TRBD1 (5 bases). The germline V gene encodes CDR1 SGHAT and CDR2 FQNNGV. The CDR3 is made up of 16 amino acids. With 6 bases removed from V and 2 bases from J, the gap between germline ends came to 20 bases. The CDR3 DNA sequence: TGTGCCAGCAGTCGAGAAACCGCAGGGCCCCCCTACGAGCAGTACTTC. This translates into CASSRETAGPPYEQYF. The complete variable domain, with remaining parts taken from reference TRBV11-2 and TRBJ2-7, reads EAGVAQSPRYKIIEKRQSVAFWCNPISGHATLYWYQQILGQGPKLLIQFQNNGVVDDSQLPKDRFSAERLKGVDSTLKIQPAKLEDSAVYLCASSRETAGPPYEQYFGPGTRLTVT.

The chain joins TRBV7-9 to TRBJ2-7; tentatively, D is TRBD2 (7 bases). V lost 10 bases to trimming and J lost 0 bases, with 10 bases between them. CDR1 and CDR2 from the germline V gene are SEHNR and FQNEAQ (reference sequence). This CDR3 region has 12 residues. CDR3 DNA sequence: TGTGCCAATGGGGGGGCCTCCTACGAGCAGTACTTC. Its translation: CANGGASYEQYF.